The 29 T cell receptor beta chains below were found in one sample sequenced in a study of OX40 agonist ivuxolimab in advanced cancers. Assay used: immunoSEQ multiplex PCR; TCRdb lists only in-frame clones, some missing. The sample records approximately 60,000 clones, approximately 80% being singletons. Specimen: CD4+ or CD8+ T cells sorted from blood, collected in a trial of the OX40 agonist ivuxolimab. The receptors here all came from an adult with an advanced solid tumor such as melanoma, head and neck, liver or kidney cancer.

This chain links TRBV5-1 with TRBJ2-3; 8 bases fit TRBD1. The CDR3 covers 18 residues. Trimming took 0 bases from V and 1 from J; bases not matched to a gene: 10. CDR1 and CDR2 from the germline V gene are SGHRS and YFSETQ. CDR3 sequence (DNA): TGCGCCAGCAGCTTGGGCCAGGGGGCGCCCCTTCGCACAGATACGCAGTATTTT. Protein product: CASSLGQGAPLRTDTQYF. Full variable domain (missing parts from reference TRBV5-1 and TRBJ2-3): KAGVTQTPRYLIKTRGQQVTLSCSPISGHRSVSWYQQTPGQGLQFLFEYFSETQRNKGNFPGRFSGRQFSNSRSEMNVSTLELGDSALYLCASSLGQGAPLRTDTQYFGPGTRLTVL.

V is TRBV4-2 and J is TRBJ1-2, with D possibly being TRBD1 (5 bases). V was clipped by 0 bases and J by 3 bases, with 14 bases between them. CDR1 is LGHNA and CDR2 is YNFKEQ in the germline V gene. The CDR3 is 16 residues long. For the CDR3, the DNA is TGTGCCAGCAGCCAAGATCTCGGGCAGGGCCACTATGGCTACACCTTC. Protein: CASSQDLGQGHYGYTF.

The V gene is TRBV4-1, the J gene TRBJ2-7; D might be TRBD1 or TRBD2, each matching 5 bases. Looked up from germline, CDR1 is MGHRA and CDR2 is YSYEKL. V was trimmed by 3 bases and J by 4 bases, leaving 22 bases between them. The CDR3 consists of 17 residues. CDR3 bases: TGCGCCAGCAGCCACGGCATAATCTTCAGGGACGGTTACGAGCAGTACTTC. It is translated as CASSHGIIFRDGYEQYF.

J is TRBJ1-4 and V is TRBV15; 7 bases align to TRBD1. J gave up 5 bases and V 0 bases, and 6 bases lay outside the gene matches. This CDR3 spans 16 amino acids. CDR1 and CDR2 from the germline V gene are LNHNV and YYDKDF (reference sequence). CDR3 in DNA: TGTGCCACCAGCAGAGATCGGGGAGGGGGCAATGAAAAACTGTTTTTT. Its protein is CATSRDRGGGNEKLFF. The full variable domain, with the rest looked up from reference TRBV15 and TRBJ1-4, is DAMVIQNPRYQVTQFGKPVTLSCSQTLNHNVMYWYQQKSSQAPKLLFHYYDKDFNNEADTPDNFQSRRPNTSFCFLDIRSPGLGDTAMYLCATSRDRGGGNEKLFFGSGTQLSVL.

This chain joins TRBV5-1 and TRBJ1-3, with D possibly matching TRBD1 (6 bases). Per the germline V gene, CDR1 is SGHRS and CDR2 is YFSETQ. The CDR3 totals 14 residues. V gave up 1 base and J gave up 4 bases, with 9 bases separating them. The CDR3 DNA is TGCGCCAGCAGCTTGCAGGGGCTGGGAAACACCATATATTTT. Encoded protein: CASSLQGLGNTIYF.

The chain links TRBV6-5 to TRBJ1-4, with unresolved D. CDR3 length equals 13 residues. V was clipped by 0 bases and J by 11 bases, with 10 bases between them. Germline CDR1 is MNHEY and CDR2 is SVGAGI. The CDR3 coding sequence is TGTGCCAGCAGTTACTCGAACGGGGAGAAACTGTTTTTT. Translated, it gives CASSYSNGEKLFF.

This clone was seen more than once but under ten times. Here the CDR3 DNA reads TGTGCCAGCAGCGAGACGCACTCCCTGGGGCCCCAGCATTTT. Protein product: CASSETHSLGPQHF. The genes are TRBV9 and TRBJ1-5, with D hard to call. The germline V and J ends were trimmed by 3 bases and 9 bases, with 16 bases remaining between them. Germline V CDR1 and CDR2: SGDLS, YYNGEE. CDR3 length equals 14 residues.

The V and J genes are TRBV10-3 and TRBJ2-5; 9 nucleotides match TRBD2. V gave up 8 bases and J gave up 4 bases; unmatched junction bases: 8. This CDR3 has 14 amino acids. Germline CDR1 ENHRY, CDR2 SYGVKD. For the CDR3, the DNA is TGTGCCATCGCCCAGACTAGCGGTGGAGAGACCCAGTACTTC. Amino acids: CAIAQTSGGETQYF.

This chain joins TRBV18 and TRBJ2-4, with D uncertain. V gave up 3 bases and J gave up 5 bases, with 5 bases separating them. Germline CDR1 and CDR2: KGHSH and LQKENI. The CDR3 has 12 amino acids. The CDR3 bases are TGTGCCAGCTCACCCCCTGAAAACATTCAGTACTTC. Amino acid sequence: CASSPPENIQYF.

The chain couples TRBV15 to TRBJ1-3; no clear D gene. With 8 bases removed from V and 8 bases from J, the gap between germline ends came to 22 bases. Looked up from germline, CDR1 is LNHNV and CDR2 is YYDKDF (reference sequence). The CDR3 consists of 15 residues. The CDR3 nucleotides are TGTGCCACCGGTTCCATCACGGGGATAGGACACACCATATATTTT. This gives the protein CATGSITGIGHTIYF. Based on the CDR3 plus reference TRBV15 and TRBJ1-3, the full variable domain is DAMVIQNPRYQVTQFGKPVTLSCSQTLNHNVMYWYQQKSSQAPKLLFHYYDKDFNNEADTPDNFQSRRPNTSFCFLDIRSPGLGDTAMYLCATGSITGIGHTIYFGEGSWLTVV.

The chain links TRBV27 to TRBJ2-1; 11 bases fit TRBD2. Germline V gives CDR1 MNHEY, CDR2 SMNVEV (reference sequence). The CDR3 contains 16 residues. The V and J ends lost 5 bases and 6 bases, in that order; junction bases with no gene match: 9. This CDR3 reads CASSLGLAGRSNEQFF. As DNA, the CDR3 is TGTGCCAGCAGTCTCGGACTAGCGGGCCGATCCAATGAGCAGTTCTTC.

The chain recombines TRBV5-1 with TRBJ2-7, with D possibly matching TRBD1 (6 bases). This CDR3 spans 13 amino acids. V was shortened by 9 bases and J by 7 bases, with 20 bases between the two germline ends. CDR1 SGHRS and CDR2 YFSETQ come from the germline V gene. The CDR3 sequence is CAISPLRGSEQYF. Written as DNA, the CDR3 is TGCGCCATCTCCCCCCTCAGGGGAAGTGAGCAGTACTTC.

This clone was recorded a few times. The V call is TRBV5-1, the J call TRBJ2-7; D not certain. Germline-derived CDR1 and CDR2 are SGHRS and YFSETQ. V was clipped by 0 bases and J by 2 bases, with 12 bases between them. The CDR3 has 15 residues. In DNA, the CDR3 is TGCGCCAGCAGCTTGGGGTCTCAGGACCCCTACGAGCAGTACTTC. It encodes CASSLGSQDPYEQYF.

This clone appeared a few times. The chain has TRBV7-2 and TRBJ2-7, with a tentative D call TRBD1 (6 bases). The CDR3 totals 13 residues. Trimming left V 7 bases short and J 7 bases short, with 17 bases between. Germline CDR1 is SGHTA and CDR2 is FQGNSA. CDR3 DNA sequence: TGTGCCAGCACCCTACCCCCAGGGGAAGAGCAGTACTTC. Its protein product is CASTLPPGEEQYF.

The V gene is TRBV29-1, the J gene TRBJ2-5; 9 bases map to TRBD2. Germline values: CDR1 SQVTM, CDR2 ANQGSEA. This CDR3 spans 14 amino acids. J lost 1 base, V lost 2 bases, and 2 bases had no gene match. Written as DNA, the CDR3 is TGCAGCGTTGAACTTAGCGGGAGCCAAGAGACCCAGTACTTC. It encodes CSVELSGSQETQYF. Based on the CDR3 plus reference TRBV29-1 and TRBJ2-5, the full variable domain is SAVISQKPSRDICQRGTSLTIQCQVDSQVTMMFWYRQQPGQSLTLIATANQGSEATYESGFVIDKFPISRPNLTFSTLTVSNMSPEDSSIYLCSVELSGSQETQYFGPGTRLLVL.

This chain connects TRBV7-3 to TRBJ1-2, with a weak D call TRBD1 (6 bases). Germline CDR1 and CDR2: SGHTA and FQGTGA. The CDR3 runs 13 residues. With 5 bases removed from V and 8 bases from J, the gap between germline ends came to 15 bases. CDR3: CASSPGHQGGYTF. CDR3 coding DNA: TGTGCCAGCAGCCCGGGACACCAGGGAGGCTACACCTTC.

The chain carries TRBV9 and TRBJ1-1; possible D gene TRBD1, 5 bases. The CDR3 covers 15 residues. V gave up 4 bases and J gave up 0 bases, with 13 bases separating them. Germline CDR1 is SGDLS and CDR2 is YYNGEE. Written as DNA, the CDR3 is TGTGCCAGCAGCCAAAGACCAGGGATGAACACTGAAGCTTTCTTT. This codes for CASSQRPGMNTEAFF.

V and J are TRBV7-3 and TRBJ2-7; 13 nucleotides match TRBD2. Germline CDR1 and CDR2: SGHTA and FQGTGA. With V trimmed by 5 bases and J by 3 bases, 4 bases remained unmatched. The CDR3 runs 15 residues. The CDR3, as DNA: TGTGCCAGCAGCCCCCGGACTAGCGGGAGCTACGAGCAGTACTTC. Protein product: CASSPRTSGSYEQYF.

Written as DNA, the CDR3 is TGCGCCAGCAGCTACCGACCCGAATTTGTGGGAAACACCATATATTTT. It is translated as CASSYRPEFVGNTIYF. The V and J genes are TRBV4-1 and TRBJ1-3; D gene unclear. This CDR3 is built from 16 residues. The V end lost 5 bases, the J end lost 4 bases, and 18 bases lay between the germline ends. Germline CDR1 reads MGHRA; CDR2 reads YSYEKL.

This chain joins TRBV5-1 and TRBJ2-3; D gene uncertain. The germline CDR1 and CDR2 sequences are SGHRS and YFSETQ. The V gene lost 5 bases and the J gene lost 0 bases, with 13 bases spanning the gap. This CDR3 contains 15 residues. As DNA, the CDR3 is TGCGCCAGCAGTTCCCAACCGAAAAGCACAGATACGCAGTATTTT. It codes for CASSSQPKSTDTQYF.

The chain joins TRBV7-8 to TRBJ1-2; 8 nucleotides line up with TRBD1. J lost 12 bases, V lost 5 bases, and 8 bases had no gene match. The germline CDR1 and CDR2 sequences are SGHVS and FQNEAQ. This CDR3 comprises 12 residues. The CDR3 here is CASSPQGAGDTF. The CDR3 DNA is TGTGCCAGCAGCCCGCAGGGGGCTGGTGACACCTTC.

The chain uses TRBV5-1 and TRBJ1-1; the match to TRBD1 covers 7 bases. Germline loops: CDR1 SGHRS, CDR2 YFSETQ. Germline trimming cut 4 bases from V and 3 bases from J; bases unmatched to any gene: 6. This CDR3 contains 14 residues. The CDR3 loop is CASSTLQGDTEAFF. For the CDR3, the DNA is TGCGCCAGCAGCACCCTTCAGGGGGACACTGAAGCTTTCTTT.

The rearrangement links TRBV5-1 to TRBJ1-2; D gene unclear. CDR3 size: 14 residues. V was pared by 4 bases and J by 5 bases, with 15 bases between. Germline V gene lookup returns CDR1 SGHRS and CDR2 YFSETQ. This chain's CDR3 is CASSHGTADYGYTF. Written as DNA, the CDR3 is TGCGCCAGCAGCCACGGAACAGCCGATTATGGCTACACCTTC.

V is TRBV5-1 and J is TRBJ1-4, with 7 positions matching TRBD1. Trimming at V came to 4 bases and at J to 4 bases, leaving 10 bases not matched to a gene. This CDR3 comprises 16 residues. The germline V gene encodes CDR1 SGHRS and CDR2 YFSETQ. The DNA for the CDR3 is TGCGCCAGCAGCCTTGGGGGGACAGCCCGTAATGAAAAACTGTTTTTT. This codes for CASSLGGTARNEKLFF.

This chain links TRBV7-8 with TRBJ2-1; tentatively, D is TRBD1 (6 bases). The V gene lost 1 base and the J gene lost 6 bases, with 13 bases spanning the gap. This CDR3 has 15 residues. Looked up from germline, CDR1 is SGHVS and CDR2 is FQNEAQ. CDR3 region: CASSLDHRVINEQFF. CDR3 DNA: TGTGCCAGCAGCTTAGATCACAGGGTCATCAATGAGCAGTTCTTC.

This sequence joins TRBV4-2 and TRBJ1-5; TRBD1 matches 8 bases. Trimming removed 5 bases from V and 2 bases from J; junction bases left unmatched: 5. Germline V gene sequence: CDR1 LGHNA, CDR2 YNFKEQ. This CDR3 is 15 amino acids long. The DNA of the CDR3 is TGTGCCAGCAGCTCGACAGGGGCTGGCAATCAGCCCCAGCATTTT. It translates to CASSSTGAGNQPQHF.

The chain carries TRBV25-1 and TRBJ2-1, with TRBD1 matching over 9 bases. Germline V gene data show CDR1 as MGHDK and CDR2 as SYGVNS. Losses at the gene ends were 6 bases for V and 6 bases for J; bases not matched to a gene: 9. The length of the CDR3 is 15 residues. The CDR3 region is CASRPRDRVLNEQFF. In DNA, the CDR3 is TGTGCCAGCAGACCCAGGGACAGGGTACTCAATGAGCAGTTCTTC. The full variable domain, in which reference TRBV25-1 and TRBJ2-1 provide the parts outside the CDR3, is EADIYQTPRYLVIGTGKKITLECSQTMGHDKMYWYQQDPGMELHLIHYSYGVNSTEKGDLSSESTVSRIRTEHFPLTLESARPSHTSQYLCASRPRDRVLNEQFFGPGTRLTVL.

This sequence joins TRBV2 and TRBJ2-1; 9 bases match TRBD2. CDR1 is SNHLY, CDR2 FYNNEI, per germline. V was clipped by 5 bases and J by 7 bases; unmatched bases: 9. There are 15 residues in the CDR3. The CDR3 coding sequence is TGTGCCAGCAGTCCTGCGGGGGGGATTAGGAATGAGCAGTTCTTC. This encodes CASSPAGGIRNEQFF.

The chain uses TRBV5-1 and TRBJ1-1; 8 bases fit TRBD1. This CDR3 has 16 residues. The germline V gene encodes CDR1 SGHRS and CDR2 YFSETQ. With V trimmed by 7 bases and J by 0 bases, 11 bases remained unmatched. DNA for the CDR3: TGCGCCAGCGGACCAGGGGGCTGGGGGGTGAACACTGAAGCTTTCTTT. Translated, it gives CASGPGGWGVNTEAFF. Based on the CDR3 plus reference TRBV5-1 and TRBJ1-1, the full variable domain is KAGVTQTPRYLIKTRGQQVTLSCSPISGHRSVSWYQQTPGQGLQFLFEYFSETQRNKGNFPGRFSGRQFSNSRSEMNVSTLELGDSALYLCASGPGGWGVNTEAFFGQGTRLTVV.